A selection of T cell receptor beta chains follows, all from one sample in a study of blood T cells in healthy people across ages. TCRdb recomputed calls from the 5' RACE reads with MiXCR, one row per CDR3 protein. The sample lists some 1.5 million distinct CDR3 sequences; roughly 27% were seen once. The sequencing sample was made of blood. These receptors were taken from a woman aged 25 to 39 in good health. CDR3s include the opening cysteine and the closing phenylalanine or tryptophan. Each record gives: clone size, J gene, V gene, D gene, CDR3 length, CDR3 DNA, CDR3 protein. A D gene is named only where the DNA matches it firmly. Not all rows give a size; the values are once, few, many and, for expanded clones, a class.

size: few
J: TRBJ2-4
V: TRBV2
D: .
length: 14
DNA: TGTGCCAGCAGTGAGAGGGTCGTAAAAAACATTCAGTACTTC
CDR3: CASSERVVKNIQYF

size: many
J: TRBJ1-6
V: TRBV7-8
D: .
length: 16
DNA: TGTGCCAGCAGCTTACTGGGACGGTCCTATAATTCACCCCTCCACTTT
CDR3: CASSLLGRSYNSPLHF

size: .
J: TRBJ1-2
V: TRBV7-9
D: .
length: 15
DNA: TGTGCCAGCAGCCCAGAGGTGGAAGAGTTTATTGGCTACACCTTC
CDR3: CASSPEVEEFIGYTF

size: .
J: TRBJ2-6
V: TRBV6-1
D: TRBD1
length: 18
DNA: TGTGCCAGCGGTGAAGCGAACAGGGGGTTCTCTGGGGCCAACGTCCTGACTTTC
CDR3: CASGEANRGFSGANVLTF

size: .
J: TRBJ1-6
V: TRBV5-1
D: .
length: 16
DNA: TGCGCCAGCAGCTTGGGGCTCGGGACGGTACGTTCACCCCTCCACTTT
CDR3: CASSLGLGTVRSPLHF

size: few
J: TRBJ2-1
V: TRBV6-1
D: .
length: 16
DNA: TGTGCCAGCAGTGAACCCCGGGGGTCCTCCTACAATGAGCAGTTCTTC
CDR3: CASSEPRGSSYNEQFF

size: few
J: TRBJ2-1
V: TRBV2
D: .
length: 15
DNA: TGTGCCAGCAGGCCCACAGGGGGGGTTCGGAATGAGCAGTTCTTC
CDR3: CASRPTGGVRNEQFF

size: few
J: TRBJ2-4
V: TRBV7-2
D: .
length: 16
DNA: TGTGCCAGCAGCTTATCTCTAGGGCTGACCAAAAACATTCAGTACTTC
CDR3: CASSLSLGLTKNIQYF

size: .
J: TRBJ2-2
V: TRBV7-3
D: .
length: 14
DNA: TGTGCCAGCAACTTTGAAGGGAACACCGGGGAGCTGTTTTTT
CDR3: CASNFEGNTGELFF

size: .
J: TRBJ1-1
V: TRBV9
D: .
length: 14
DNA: TGTGCCAGCAGCGTAGGGGGAGAGAACACTGAAGCTTTCTTT
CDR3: CASSVGGENTEAFF

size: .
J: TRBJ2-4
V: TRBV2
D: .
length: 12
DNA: TGTGCCAGCAGTGAATCGGTGGACATTCAGTACTTC
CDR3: CASSESVDIQYF

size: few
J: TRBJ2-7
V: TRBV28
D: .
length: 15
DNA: TGTGCCAGCAGTTTAGGTACGGGGCCAGACTACGAGCAGTACTTC
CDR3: CASSLGTGPDYEQYF

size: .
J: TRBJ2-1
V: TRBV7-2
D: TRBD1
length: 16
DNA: TGTGCCAGCAGCAAACAGGGGGCTTTAGTGAGTAATGAGCAGTTCTTC
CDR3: CASSKQGALVSNEQFF

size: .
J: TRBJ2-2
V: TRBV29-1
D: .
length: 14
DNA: TGCAGCGTTGAGGTGCTCGCGAACACCGGGGAGCTGTTTTTT
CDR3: CSVEVLANTGELFF

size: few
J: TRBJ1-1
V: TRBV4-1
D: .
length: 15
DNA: TGCGCCAGCAGCCAAGATGGGGGCCCTGGTACTGAAGCTTTCTTT
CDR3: CASSQDGGPGTEAFF

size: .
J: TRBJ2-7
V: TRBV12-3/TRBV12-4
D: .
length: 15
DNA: TGTGCCAGCGGGTGGGGGTCCGGTGTCTCGGAGACCCGGTACTTC
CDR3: CASGWGSGVSETRYF

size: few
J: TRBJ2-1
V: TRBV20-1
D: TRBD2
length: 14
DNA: TGCGGTGCTCTAGCGGGAGGGTCCTACAATGAGCAGTTCTTC
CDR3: CGALAGGSYNEQFF

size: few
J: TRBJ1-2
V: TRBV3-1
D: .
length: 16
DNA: TGTGCCAGCAGCCAAGACCCCCTTACGGGTAACTATGGCTACACCTTC
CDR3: CASSQDPLTGNYGYTF

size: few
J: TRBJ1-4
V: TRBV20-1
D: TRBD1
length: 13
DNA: TGCAGTGCAGCTACAGGGGGCAGTGGAAAACTGTTTTTT
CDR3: CSAATGGSGKLFF

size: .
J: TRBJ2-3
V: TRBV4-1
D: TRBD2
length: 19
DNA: TGCGCCAGCAGCCAAGGTCCTAGCGGGGGAGTTGGAGGCACAGATACGCAGTATTTT
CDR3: CASSQGPSGGVGGTDTQYF

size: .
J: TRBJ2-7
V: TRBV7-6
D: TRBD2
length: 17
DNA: TGTGCCAGCAGCTCAGGTCCCGGACTAGCGGGCGGGGAGGAGCAGTACTTC
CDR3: CASSSGPGLAGGEEQYF

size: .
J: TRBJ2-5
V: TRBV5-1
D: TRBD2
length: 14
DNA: TGCGCCAGCAGCTCCTGGGGAGGGGTGGAGACCCAGTACTTC
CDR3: CASSSWGGVETQYF

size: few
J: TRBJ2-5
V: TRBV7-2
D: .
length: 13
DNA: TGTGCCAGCAGCTCGGGACCGACCGCGGCCCAGTACTTC
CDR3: CASSSGPTAAQYF

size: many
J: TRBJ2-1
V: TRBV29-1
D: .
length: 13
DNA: TGCAGCGTCCGGGACACCGACTACAATGAGCAGTTCTTC
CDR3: CSVRDTDYNEQFF

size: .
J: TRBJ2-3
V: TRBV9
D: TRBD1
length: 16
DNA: TGTGCCAGCAGCGGAAACCCGGGACAGCCGACCAATACGCAGTATTTT
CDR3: CASSGNPGQPTNTQYF

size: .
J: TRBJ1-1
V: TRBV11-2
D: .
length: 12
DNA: TGTGCCAGCAGCTTAGGGACCGCGCCAGCTTTCTTT
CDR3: CASSLGTAPAFF

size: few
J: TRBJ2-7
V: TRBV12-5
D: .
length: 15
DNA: TGTGCTAGTGCCCCAGGCGAGAGTAGCTCCTACGAGCAGTACTTC
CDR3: CASAPGESSSYEQYF

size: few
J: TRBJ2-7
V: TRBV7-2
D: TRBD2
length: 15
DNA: TGTGCCAGCAGCTTAAGGGAGGGCCACTCCTACGAGCAGTACTTC
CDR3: CASSLREGHSYEQYF

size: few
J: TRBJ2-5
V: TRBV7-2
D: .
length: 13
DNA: TGTGCCAGCAGCAATCAGGGGCAAGAGACCCAGTACTTC
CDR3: CASSNQGQETQYF

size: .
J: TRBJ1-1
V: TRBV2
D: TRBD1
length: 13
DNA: TGTGCCACGTTTAGGGGGCAGAACACTGAAGCTTTCTTT
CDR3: CATFRGQNTEAFF

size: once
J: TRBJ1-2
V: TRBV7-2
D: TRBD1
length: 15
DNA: TGTGCCAGCAGCCCCGACAGGGGAGGCTTCTATGGCTACACCTTC
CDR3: CASSPDRGGFYGYTF

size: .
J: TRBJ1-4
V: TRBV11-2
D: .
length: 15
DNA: TGTGCCAGCAGCCTTCCGACAGGCATTAATGAAAAACTGTTTTTT
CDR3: CASSLPTGINEKLFF

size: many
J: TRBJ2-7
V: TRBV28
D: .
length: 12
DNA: TGTGCCAGCAGTTTATTTGACTACGAGCAGTACTTC
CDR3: CASSLFDYEQYF

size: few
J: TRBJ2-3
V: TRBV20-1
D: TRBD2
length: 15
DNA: TGCAGTGCTAGAGATGTCGGGCTAGCGGGGGAAAGGCAGTATTTT
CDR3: CSARDVGLAGERQYF

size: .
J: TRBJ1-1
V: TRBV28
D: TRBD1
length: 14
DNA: TGTGCCAGCAGAGGGGGACAGTTTTACACTGAAGCTTTCTTT
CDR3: CASRGGQFYTEAFF

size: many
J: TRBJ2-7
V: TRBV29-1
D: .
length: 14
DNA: TGCAGCGTTGTGGTGGGCCTTCACTCCTACGAGCAGTACTTC
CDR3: CSVVVGLHSYEQYF

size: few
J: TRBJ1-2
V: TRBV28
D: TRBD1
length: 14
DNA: TGTGCCAGCAGTCGGGACAGGTCTTACTATGGCTACACCTTC
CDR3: CASSRDRSYYGYTF

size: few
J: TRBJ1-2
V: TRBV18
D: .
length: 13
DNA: TGTGCCAGCTCCCCGGACGCCCATCTCGGCTACACCTTC
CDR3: CASSPDAHLGYTF

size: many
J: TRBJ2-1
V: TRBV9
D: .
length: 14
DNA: TGTGCCAGCAGCGTAGCCAGCTTAAGCAATGAGCAGTTCTTC
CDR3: CASSVASLSNEQFF

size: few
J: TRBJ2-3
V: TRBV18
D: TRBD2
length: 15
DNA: TGTGCCAGCTCACAGCTAGCGGGGGCTGTAGATACGCAGTATTTT
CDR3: CASSQLAGAVDTQYF

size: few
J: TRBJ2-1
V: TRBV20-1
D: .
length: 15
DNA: TGCAGTGCTAGAGATTATAGGATGTCGGGAGAGACCCAGTTCTTC
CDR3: CSARDYRMSGETQFF

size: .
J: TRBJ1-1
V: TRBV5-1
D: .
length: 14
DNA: TGCGCCAGCAGCTCGGAGACGGTTGGCGCTGAAGCTTTCTTT
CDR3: CASSSETVGAEAFF

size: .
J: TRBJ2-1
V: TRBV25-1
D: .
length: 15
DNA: TGTGCCCCCATCGGCGGGTCCCCCCCCTACAATGAGCAGTTCTTC
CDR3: CAPIGGSPPYNEQFF

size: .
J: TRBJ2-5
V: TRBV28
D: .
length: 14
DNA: TGTGCCAGCAGTTTGAGCAGGGGCTCTAGAATGCAGTACTTC
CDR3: CASSLSRGSRMQYF

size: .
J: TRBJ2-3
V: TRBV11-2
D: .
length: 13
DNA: TGTGCCAGCAGCTCCAGGACAGTATTTACGCAGTATTTT
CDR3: CASSSRTVFTQYF

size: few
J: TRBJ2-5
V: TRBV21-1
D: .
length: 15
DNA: TGTGCCAGCAGCCCACGAGGACTTTTACAAGAGACCCAGTACTTC
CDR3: CASSPRGLLQETQYF

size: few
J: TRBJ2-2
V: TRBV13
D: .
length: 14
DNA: TGTGCCAGCAGCTTAGGCCAGGGTGTCGGAGAGCTGTTTTTT
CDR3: CASSLGQGVGELFF

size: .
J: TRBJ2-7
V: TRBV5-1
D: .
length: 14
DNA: TGCGCCAGCAGCTTGGCCCCGGTGGACTACGAGCAGTACTTC
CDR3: CASSLAPVDYEQYF

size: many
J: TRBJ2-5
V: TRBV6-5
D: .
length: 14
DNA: TGTGCCAGCAGCCCCCCCGGGAGCCTGGAGACCCAGTACTTC
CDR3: CASSPPGSLETQYF

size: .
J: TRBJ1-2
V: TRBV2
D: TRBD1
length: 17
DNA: TGTGCCAGCAGTGAGGGGACAGGGGAGAAGTTTAACTATGGCTACACCTTC
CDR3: CASSEGTGEKFNYGYTF

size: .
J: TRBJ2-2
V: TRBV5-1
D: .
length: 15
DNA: TGCGCCAGCAGCATGGGTCTACATAGCACCGGGGAGCTGTTTTTT
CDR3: CASSMGLHSTGELFF

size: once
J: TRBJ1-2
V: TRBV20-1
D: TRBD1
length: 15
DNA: TGCAGTGCTGGGACAGGGGTTGGGGCCGCGCGGGGCTACACCTTC
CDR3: CSAGTGVGAARGYTF

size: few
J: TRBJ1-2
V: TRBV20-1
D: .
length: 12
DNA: TGCAGTGCCACCGCAGGGACTATTGGCTACACCTTC
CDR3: CSATAGTIGYTF